These T cell receptor beta chains were read from a single sample in a study of Graves' ophthalmopathy and Graves' hyperthyroidism. TCRdb redid the calling of the multiplex PCR reads with MiXCR, one entry per CDR3 protein. The sample carries around 520,000 distinct CDR3 sequences, 39% recorded once. Sequencing input: peripheral blood or thyroid tissue (not recorded which). These receptors all stem from an adult man with Graves' hyperthyroidism. The CDR3 runs from the conserved cysteine through the conserved F or W. A D gene is named only where the DNA matches it firmly. Clone size appears in some rows only: once, few, many, or a class for an expanded clone.

D	J	size	V	DNA	CDR3
.	TRBJ1-6	.	TRBV15	TGTGCCACCAGCAGAGAAAGGCTCGGGGGTTCGGGATCACCCCTCCACTTT	CATSRERLGGSGSPLHF
TRBD1	TRBJ2-5	.	TRBV7-9	TGTGCCAGCAGCCCTAGGACAGGGTACTTC	CASSPRTGYF
TRBD1	TRBJ2-5	many	TRBV7-9	TGTGCCAGCAGCATAGGCGGACAGGTCCGGGAGACCCAGTACTTC	CASSIGGQVRETQYF
TRBD1	TRBJ2-7	.	TRBV20-1	TGCAGTGCTAGTAGACAGGGGATGGAGCAGTACTTC	CSASRQGMEQYF
.	TRBJ2-5	.	TRBV4-2	TGTGCCAGCAGCGCCCAGACAGGTTTCCAAGAGACCCAGTACTTC	CASSAQTGFQETQYF
TRBD1	TRBJ2-7	many	TRBV24-1	TGTGCCACCAGTGAAACAACAGGGGGCTTATACGAGCAGTACTTC	CATSETTGGLYEQYF
.	TRBJ1-5	few	TRBV7-8	TGTGCCAGCAGCTTGAGTTCGGGCGGGAATAGCAATCAGCCCCAGCATTTT	CASSLSSGGNSNQPQHF
TRBD1	TRBJ2-5	once	TRBV7-8	TGTGCCAGCAGCCAGCACGGGACAGGGACTGGGACCCAGTACTTC	CASSQHGTGTGTQYF
.	TRBJ1-2	many	TRBV6-5	TGTGCCAGCAGTCTCCGGGGGCGGGGGTATGGCTACACCTTC	CASSLRGRGYGYTF
.	TRBJ2-7	few	TRBV29-1	TGCAGCGCGACCGGAGGGACAGCGACCTACGAGCAGTACTTC	CSATGGTATYEQYF
TRBD1	TRBJ1-1	many	TRBV2	TGTGCCAGCAGTCCACCCGGGACAGGGGGCGGGACCTTT	CASSPPGTGGGTF
TRBD1	TRBJ1-2	.	TRBV15	TGTGCCACCAGCAGGGACGGGACAGAAGCTAACTATGGCTACACCTTC	CATSRDGTEANYGYTF
TRBD1	TRBJ1-5	.	TRBV11-2	TGTGCCAGCAGCTTAAACGGACAGGGCGGGCCCCAGCATTTT	CASSLNGQGGPQHF
.	TRBJ2-3	few	TRBV25-1	TGTGCCAGCGGAGGAGGAGGGCCTGGTACCTCACCGTCTCTACACACAGATACGCAGTATTTT	CASGGGGPGTSPSLHTDTQYF
.	TRBJ2-7	.	TRBV29-1	TGCAGCGTTGAGAATGAGCAGTACTTC	CSVENEQYF
.	TRBJ2-5	many	TRBV11-1	TGTGCCAGCAGCCCCGGACGGGGCGGGGACCAGTACTTC	CASSPGRGGDQYF
TRBD1	TRBJ2-7	many	TRBV4-1	TGCGCCAGCAGCCAGCGACAGGGGGCAAACGAGCAGTACTTC	CASSQRQGANEQYF
TRBD2	TRBJ2-5	.	TRBV20-1	TGCAGTGGCGGCGGACTAGCGGGAGCTGGGGAGACCCAGTACTTC	CSGGGLAGAGETQYF
TRBD1	TRBJ2-3	.	TRBV19	TGTGCCACCGCCGGGACAGTACACACAGATACGCAGTATTTT	CATAGTVHTDTQYF
TRBD2	TRBJ2-1	.	TRBV29-1	TGCAGCGTTGATCCTCACGGAGTAGCGGGAGCAGGTGAGCAGTTCTTC	CSVDPHGVAGAGEQFF
.	TRBJ1-1	.	TRBV12-3/TRBV12-4	TGTGCCAGCAGTATCCGGACGCGAGGGAACACTGAAGCTTTCTTT	CASSIRTRGNTEAFF
.	TRBJ1-3	.	TRBV29-1	TGCAGCGTTGCTGGCAGAATGAACACCATATATTTT	CSVAGRMNTIYF
TRBD1	TRBJ1-4	many	TRBV4-2	TGTGCCAGCAGCCAAGCACAGGGGGCCGATGAAAAACTGTTTTTT	CASSQAQGADEKLFF
TRBD2	TRBJ2-1	once	TRBV2	TGTGCCAGCAGTGAGGGACTAGCGGGAGGGCATGAGCAGTTCTTC	CASSEGLAGGHEQFF
.	TRBJ2-2	many	TRBV19	TGTGCCAGTACGGTTTTAGGAGACACCGGGGAGCTGTTTTTT	CASTVLGDTGELFF
.	TRBJ2-5	many	TRBV10-3	TGTGCCATCAGTGAGTCGGGCAGCCAAGAGACCCAGTACTTC	CAISESGSQETQYF
.	TRBJ2-2	many	TRBV20-1	TGCAGTGCTAGAGCTTCGAGGGTTACCGGGGAGCTGTTTTTT	CSARASRVTGELFF
.	TRBJ1-1	.	TRBV4-1	TGCGCCAGCAGCCAAGTTACTCAGGGGTACACTGAAGCTTTCTTT	CASSQVTQGYTEAFF
TRBD1	TRBJ1-4	many	TRBV12-3/TRBV12-4	TGTGCCAGCAGTTACCCCTCCACAGGGGGTAATGAAAAACTGTTTTTT	CASSYPSTGGNEKLFF
.	TRBJ2-2	many	TRBV6-6	TGTGCCAGCAGTTACTCGAGGAACACCGGGGAGCTGTTTTTT	CASSYSRNTGELFF
.	TRBJ1-6	many	TRBV14	TGTGCCAGCAGCCAAGATATCGCTAGCTCCTATAATTCACCCCTCCACTTT	CASSQDIASSYNSPLHF
.	TRBJ1-1	.	TRBV7-6	TGTGCCAGCAGCCAAGTAAGGCTGGGGGGCGGCGAGACTGAAGCTTTCTTT	CASSQVRLGGGETEAFF
.	TRBJ2-7	many	TRBV7-9	TGTGCCAGCAGCCCATCGACCCTCGATTACGAGCAGTACTTC	CASSPSTLDYEQYF
.	TRBJ1-1	many	TRBV28	TGTGCCAGCAGTCCCTCAGTGAACACTGAAGCTTTCTTT	CASSPSVNTEAFF
TRBD2	TRBJ2-7	many	TRBV11-2	TGTGCCAGCAGCCGTCAAGCGGGAGAGGGGGCCTACGAGCAGTACTTC	CASSRQAGEGAYEQYF
.	TRBJ2-3	once	TRBV11-2	TGTGCCAGCAGCTTTCTGGGTTGGGGGGAATATCGCACAGATACGCAGTATTTT	CASSFLGWGEYRTDTQYF
.	TRBJ2-7	many	TRBV7-7	TGTGCTAGCAGCCCTGGCCCGGACACCTCCTACGAGCAGTACTTC	CASSPGPDTSYEQYF
TRBD1	TRBJ2-1	.	TRBV7-2	TGTGCCAGCAGTACAGACAGGGACAATGAGCAGTTCTTC	CASSTDRDNEQFF
TRBD1	TRBJ1-3	many	TRBV9	TGTGCCAGCAGCGGAAGCCTTCCGGGACAGGGCCGCACCATATATTTT	CASSGSLPGQGRTIYF
TRBD1	TRBJ2-7	many	TRBV5-1	TGCGCCAGCAGCTTGGTTCTCAGGGGGCGTAACGAGCAGTACTTC	CASSLVLRGRNEQYF
TRBD2	TRBJ2-1	.	TRBV20-1	TGCAGTGCCCAAGGCAGTAGCGGGGCCTACAATGAGCAGTTCTTC	CSAQGSSGAYNEQFF
TRBD2	TRBJ2-1	.	TRBV29-1	TGCAGCGTTGAAGATACAGGCGGGAGCAGCAATGAGCAGTTCTTC	CSVEDTGGSSNEQFF
TRBD1	TRBJ1-5	.	TRBV19	TGTGCCAGTGACAGGGGTCGCAATCAGCCCCAGCATTTT	CASDRGRNQPQHF
.	TRBJ2-2	.	TRBV7-9	TGTGCCAGCTATACAAGCGGGGAGCTGTTTTTT	CASYTSGELFF
TRBD1	TRBJ2-5	.	TRBV6-5	TGTGCCAGCAGTCCCTTACCGGGACAGGGGGCAGGAGAGACCCAGTACTTC	CASSPLPGQGAGETQYF
.	TRBJ2-7	.	TRBV4-1	TGTGCCAGCAGCCAAGAGTCGTATAGCCCCTACGAGCAGTACTTC	CASSQESYSPYEQYF
.	TRBJ2-5	.	TRBV20-1	TGCAGTGCTGGTCCGGGGGAAGAGACCCAGTACTTC	CSAGPGEETQYF
.	TRBJ2-6	many	TRBV29-1	TGCAGCGTTGAAGTGGGGGCCAACGTCCTGACTTTC	CSVEVGANVLTF
TRBD1	TRBJ1-2	many	TRBV7-3	TGTGCCAGCAGCTTGGGAGGACAGGCCAAAGCTAACTATGGCTACACCTTC	CASSLGGQAKANYGYTF
TRBD1	TRBJ1-5	many	TRBV2	TGTGCCAGCGATCCGACAGGGACGGGGAGCAATCAGCCCCAGCATTTT	CASDPTGTGSNQPQHF
TRBD1	TRBJ2-7	.	TRBV25-1	TGTGCCAGCAGTGGTTCGGGACAGGGGGCGTCCGAGCAGTACTTC	CASSGSGQGASEQYF
.	TRBJ1-2	.	TRBV20-1	TGCAGTGCTAGAAGAATGGATAACTATGGCTACACCTTC	CSARRMDNYGYTF
.	TRBJ1-5	.	TRBV2	TGTGCCAACCTGGCTGGCCAGCCCCAGCATTTT	CANLAGQPQHF
.	TRBJ2-5	many	TRBV7-2	TGTGCCAGCAGCTTTGGGGTTGAGACCCAGTACTTC	CASSFGVETQYF
.	TRBJ1-5	.	TRBV2	TGTGCCAGCAGTGAAGCCCGGGAGACCGGGGGGCATCAGCCCCAGCATTTT	CASSEARETGGHQPQHF
TRBD1	TRBJ1-5	few	TRBV27	TGTGCCAGCAGTTTGATAGGGGGCAACAATCAGCCCCAGCATTTT	CASSLIGGNNQPQHF
TRBD1	TRBJ1-1	few	TRBV6-1	TGTGCCAGCAGTGAGGCGACAGGGGGGTACACTGAAGCTTTCTTT	CASSEATGGYTEAFF
.	TRBJ2-7	many	TRBV9	TGTGCCAGCAGCGTAGTTTGGGGGGTCTCCTACGAGCAGTACTTC	CASSVVWGVSYEQYF
.	TRBJ2-2	few	TRBV20-1	TGCAGTGCACCCCGGAATTCGAACACCGGGGAGCTGTTTTTT	CSAPRNSNTGELFF
TRBD1	TRBJ1-1	.	TRBV29-1	TGCAGCGTCGTCTCCGGGACAGGGTATGGAAACACTGAAGCTTTCTTT	CSVVSGTGYGNTEAFF